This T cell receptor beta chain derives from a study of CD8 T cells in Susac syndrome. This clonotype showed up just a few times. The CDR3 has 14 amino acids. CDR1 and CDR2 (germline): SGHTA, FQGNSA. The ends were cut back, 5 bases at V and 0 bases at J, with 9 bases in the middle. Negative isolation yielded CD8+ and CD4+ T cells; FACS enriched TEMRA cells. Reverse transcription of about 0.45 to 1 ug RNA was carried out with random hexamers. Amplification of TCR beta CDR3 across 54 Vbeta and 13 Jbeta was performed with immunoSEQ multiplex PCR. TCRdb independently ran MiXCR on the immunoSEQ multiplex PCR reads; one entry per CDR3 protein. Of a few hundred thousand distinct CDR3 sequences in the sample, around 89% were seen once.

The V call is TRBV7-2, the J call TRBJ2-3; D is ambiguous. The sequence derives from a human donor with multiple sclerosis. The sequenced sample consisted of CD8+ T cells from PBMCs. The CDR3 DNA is TGTGCCAGCAGCCCGACCCCTAGCACAGATACGCAGTATTTT. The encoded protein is CASSPTPSTDTQYF.